This T cell receptor beta chain was identified in a study of CD8 T cells in ankylosing spondylitis (dated by TCRdb to between 2016 and 2019). In terms of the full investigation: The study profiled T cell receptor beta repertoires in healthy donors and ankylosing spondylitis patients to find disease-linked TCR variants. In total, the full study cohort was made up of 85 to 140 healthy donors and 20 to 25 ankylosing spondylitis patients. Samples of peripheral blood were taken, and for ankylosing spondylitis patients, synovial fluid was collected as well.

For sequencing, an Illumina HiSeq 2500 was employed. TCR beta libraries were prepared by quantitative 5'-RACE with molecular barcodes. Processing in the source paper ran as follows. A new computational method, built on a probabilistic model of VDJ rearrangement, was used to identify disease-linked TCR variants. Starting from the raw public reads, TCRdb applied fastp trimming at Q25, assembled clones with MiXCR and retained in-frame beta chains. Each CDR3 protein appears once, grouped with its most common genes and DNA. In this record, the V and J calls reflect TCRdb's handling and not the investigators' own analysis. Counted in this sample were roughly 450,000 distinct CDR3 sequences; roughly a quarter of them appeared once. 0.89% of the sample goes to the ten largest clones. The CDR3 measures 16 amino acids from cysteine to phenylalanine. Only the CDR3 portion is preserved as DNA: 48 bases, with reading frame beginning at the first base. Trimming costs V 1 base and J 0 bases, and their ends lie 13 bases apart. The germline V gene (reference sequence) supplies CDR1 DFQATT and CDR2 SNEGSKA.

Summary of the overall study and its limitations: The disease-linked clones showed a CD8+ phenotype and occurred at relatively low frequencies in peripheral blood. Some TCR beta motif variants had previously been reported in synovial fluid and blood of reactive arthritis patients, which suggested common disease-initiation mechanisms. The disease-linked clones were reported to be significantly enriched in matched synovial fluid samples from ankylosing spondylitis patients. A TCR beta motif of several highly homologous amino acid variants appeared characteristic of blood from ankylosing spondylitis patients.

Regarding this clonotype: Its binding antigen is unknown. No base qualities exist here, and no much larger clone lies one base off it.

The TCR was taken from a male donor with ankylosing spondylitis. In this chain, TRBV20-1 is recombined with TRBJ2-1; no D gene is confidently identified. The sample comprised blood, either unsorted or a sorted T cell fraction (not recorded which). The bases are TGCAGTGCTAGAGTACGAACGGGCCGCTCCTACAATGAGCAGTTCTTC. It is translated as CSARVRTGRSYNEQFF.